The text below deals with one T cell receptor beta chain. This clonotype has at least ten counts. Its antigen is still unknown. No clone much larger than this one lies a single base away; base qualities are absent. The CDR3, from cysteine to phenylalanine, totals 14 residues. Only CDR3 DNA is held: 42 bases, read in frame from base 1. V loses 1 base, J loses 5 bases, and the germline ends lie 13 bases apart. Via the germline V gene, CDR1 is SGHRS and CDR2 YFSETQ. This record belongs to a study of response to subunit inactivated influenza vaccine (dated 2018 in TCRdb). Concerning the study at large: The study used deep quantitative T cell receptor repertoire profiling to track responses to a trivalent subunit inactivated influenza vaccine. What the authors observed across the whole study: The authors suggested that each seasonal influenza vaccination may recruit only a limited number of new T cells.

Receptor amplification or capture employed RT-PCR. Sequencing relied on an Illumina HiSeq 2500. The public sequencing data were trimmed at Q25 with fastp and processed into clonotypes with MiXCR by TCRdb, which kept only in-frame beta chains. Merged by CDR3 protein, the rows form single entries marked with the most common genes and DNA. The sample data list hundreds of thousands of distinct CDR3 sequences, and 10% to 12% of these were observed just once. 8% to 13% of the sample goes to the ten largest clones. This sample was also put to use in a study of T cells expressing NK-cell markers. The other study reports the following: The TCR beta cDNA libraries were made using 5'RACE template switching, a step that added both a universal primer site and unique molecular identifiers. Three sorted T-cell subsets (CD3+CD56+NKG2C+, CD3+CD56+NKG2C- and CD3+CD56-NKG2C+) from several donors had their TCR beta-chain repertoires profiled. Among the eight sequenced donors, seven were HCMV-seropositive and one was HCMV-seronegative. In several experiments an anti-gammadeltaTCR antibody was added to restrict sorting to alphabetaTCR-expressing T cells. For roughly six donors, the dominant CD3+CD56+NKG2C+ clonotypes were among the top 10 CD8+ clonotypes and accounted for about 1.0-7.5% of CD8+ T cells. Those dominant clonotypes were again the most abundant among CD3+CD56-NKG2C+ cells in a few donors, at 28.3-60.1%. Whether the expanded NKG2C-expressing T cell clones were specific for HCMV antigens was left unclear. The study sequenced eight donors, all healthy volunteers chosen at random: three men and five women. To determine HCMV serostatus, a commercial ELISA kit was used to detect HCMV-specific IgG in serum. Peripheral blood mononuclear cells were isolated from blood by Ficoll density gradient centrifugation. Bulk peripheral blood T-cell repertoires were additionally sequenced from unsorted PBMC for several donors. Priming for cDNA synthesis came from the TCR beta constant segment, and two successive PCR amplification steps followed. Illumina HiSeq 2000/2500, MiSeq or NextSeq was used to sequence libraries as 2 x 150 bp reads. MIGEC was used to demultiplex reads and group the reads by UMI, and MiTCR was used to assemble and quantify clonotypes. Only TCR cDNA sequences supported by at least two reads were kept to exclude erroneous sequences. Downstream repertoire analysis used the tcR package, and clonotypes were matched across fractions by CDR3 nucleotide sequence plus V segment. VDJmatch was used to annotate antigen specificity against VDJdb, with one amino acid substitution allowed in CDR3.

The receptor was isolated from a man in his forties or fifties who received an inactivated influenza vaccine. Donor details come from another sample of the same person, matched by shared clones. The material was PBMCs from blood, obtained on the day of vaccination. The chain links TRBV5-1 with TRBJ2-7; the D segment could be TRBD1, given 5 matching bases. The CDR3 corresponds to CASSLNPGYNEQYF. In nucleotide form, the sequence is TGCGCCAGCAGCTTGAACCCAGGGTACAACGAGCAGTACTTC.